The TCR beta chain under discussion was sequenced for a study of OX40 agonist ivuxolimab in advanced cancers. In the study overall: A history of anti-PD-1, anti-PD-L1 or anti-CTLA-4 therapy was acceptable, and more than 30% had some. Study results and limitations: There were, on average, more expanded clones in CD8+ T cells than in CD4+. By week 6 at 0.1 to 3.0 mg/kg, blood CD4+ and CD8+ T cells had expanded clonally.

As to this clone: Its matching antigen is unknown.

The CDR3 extends over 14 amino acids. Per germline, CDR1 SGHDT and CDR2 YYEEEE. With 0 bases removed from V and 6 bases from J, the gap between germline ends came to 7 bases. Samples of blood were obtained at baseline, on cycle 4 day 1, and on cycle 7 day 1. Here immunoSEQ multiplex PCR was the method, and the copy in TCRdb shows in-frame clones only, minus some. This sample carries roughly 61,000 clones, about 85% of them seen once, and the ten largest clones take 0.35%. The sequences come from CD4+ or CD8+ T cells sorted from blood, collected in a trial of the OX40 agonist ivuxolimab. The chain uses TRBV5-6 and TRBJ1-6; no clear D gene. The origin of this receptor is an adult with an advanced solid tumor such as melanoma, head and neck, liver or kidney cancer. CDR3 sequence (DNA): TGTGCCAGCAGCTTGGACAGACGTAATTCACCCCTCCACTTT. This translates into CASSLDRRNSPLHF.